This T cell receptor (beta chain) was recorded in a study of regulatory T cells in long-lasting Graves disease. Time point given: newly diagnosed GD, antithyroid drugs for less than 3 months. After RNA was extracted from PBMCs, the TCR library was made from it. The CDR3 has 16 residues. Between the trimmed V and J ends, which lost 0 bases and 2 bases, there was a span of 14 bases. From germline, CDR1 is DFQATT and CDR2 SNEGSKA (reference sequence). For TCR beta, libraries came from iRepertoire HTBI primers and Arm-PCR of CDR3 regions. From the multiplex PCR reads, TCRdb called clonotypes with MiXCR, one entry per CDR3 protein. The sample lists approximately 560,000 distinct CDR3 sequences, about 16% seen once, with around 12% in the top ten. This clonotype came up a few times. The sample was also reused in another study, on T cells in Graves' hyperthyroidism and ophthalmopathy.

The receptor was isolated from a man aged 18 to 29 with Graves disease. The V call is TRBV20-1, the J call TRBJ2-1, with TRBD2 as a possible D gene (5 bases). The sequences come from peripheral blood mononuclear cells (PBMCs), collected at new diagnosis, from a patient treated with antithyroid drugs. The CDR3 loop is CSARDRIAPTYNEQFF. In nucleotides, the CDR3 is TGCAGTGCTAGAGATCGGATAGCGCCGACCTACAATGAGCAGTTCTTC.